The 20 T cell receptor beta chains in this list originate from one sample, sequenced in a study of neoadjuvant anti-PD-1 for oral cavity cancer. The time point was: after neoadjuvant nivolumab, at surgical resection. This table comes from immunoSEQ multiplex PCR, and its TCRdb copy is limited to in-frame clones, with some not included. The sample records about 14,000 clones, roughly two thirds being singletons. Sequenced material: PBMCs, taken after nivolumab (anti-PD-1) treatment. The receptors stem from a person aged 40-85 years with oral cavity squamous cell carcinoma.

The chain couples TRBV9 to TRBJ2-6; D tentatively reads TRBD1 or TRBD2 (5 bases each). The CDR3 covers 18 residues. V was cut by 0 bases and J by 0 bases, with 13 bases left in between. Looked up from germline, CDR1 is SGDLS and CDR2 is YYNGEE. CDR3 residues: CASSVAGRISSGANVLTF. The CDR3 DNA sequence: TGTGCCAGCAGCGTAGCGGGGCGAATTAGCTCTGGGGCCAACGTCCTGACTTTC.

The chain uses TRBV5-5 and TRBJ1-5; tentatively, D is TRBD1 (6 bases). Germline V gene sequence: CDR1 SGHKS, CDR2 YYEKEE (reference sequence). The V end lost 0 bases, the J end lost 6 bases, and 13 bases lay between the germline ends. CDR3 length: 15 residues. CDR3 in amino acids: CASSLEGGGRQPQHF. CDR3 sequence (DNA): TGTGCCAGCAGCTTGGAGGGAGGGGGGCGTCAGCCCCAGCATTTT.

Here the CDR3 reads CASSFLQGGTEAFF. In DNA form, the CDR3 reads TGTGCCAGCAGCTTTTTGCAGGGAGGGACTGAAGCTTTCTTT. This chain links TRBV5-6 with TRBJ1-1; perhaps TRBD1 as D (5 bases). Trimming pared 2 bases from V and 5 bases from J, leaving 13 bases between. The CDR3 consists of 14 residues. The germline V gene encodes CDR1 SGHDT and CDR2 YYEEEE. The entire variable domain, with the rest obtained from reference TRBV5-6 and TRBJ1-1, is as follows: DAGVTQSPTHLIKTRGQQVTLRCSPKSGHDTVSWYQQALGQGPQFIFQYYEEEERQRGNFPDRFSGHQFPNYSSELNVNALLLGDSALYLCASSFLQGGTEAFFGQGTRLTVV.

This clone was counted a few times. The rearrangement joins TRBV18 to TRBJ2-7; TRBD2 agrees at 11 bases. This CDR3 region has 15 residues. Trimming cost V 3 bases and J 2 bases; bases outside gene matches: 3. Germline loops: CDR1 KGHSH, CDR2 LQKENI. The CDR3 reads CASSPGTSGTYEQYF. The CDR3 DNA is TGTGCCAGCTCACCCGGGACTAGCGGAACCTACGAGCAGTACTTC.

A single count supports this clone. The gene calls are TRBV27 and TRBJ1-4; no firm D call. The CDR3 totals 15 residues. CDR1 and CDR2 from the germline V gene are MNHEY and SMNVEV (reference sequence). Trimming stripped 5 bases from V and 0 bases from J, with 10 bases between. In DNA form, the CDR3 reads TGTGCCAGCAGTCCCCGACGGACAACTAATGAAAAACTGTTTTTT. Translated: CASSPRRTTNEKLFF.

This chain links TRBV15 with TRBJ1-1; a possible D gene is TRBD1 (5 bases). CDR1 and CDR2 from the germline V gene are LNHNV and YYDKDF (reference sequence). The CDR3 sequence is 14 residues long. V lost 6 bases and J lost 6, with 17 bases in between. DNA for the CDR3: TGTGCCACCAGGGGGGGGGAGAGGGCCGCTGAAGCTTTCTTT. Its translation: CATRGGERAAEAFF.

A single count supports this clone. The rearrangement links TRBV6-5 to TRBJ2-1; D is perhaps TRBD2 (6 bases). V lost 7 bases, J lost 7 bases, and 17 bases lay in between. The CDR3 extends over 14 amino acids. CDR1 and CDR2 from the germline V gene are MNHEY and SVGAGI. The CDR3 bases are TGTGCCAGCACCCCGGGACTGGGAGAGAATGAGCAGTTCTTC. Its translation is CASTPGLGENEQFF.

This clone has more than one count but fewer than ten. The V call is TRBV27, the J call TRBJ1-1, with 12 bases that match TRBD1. The ends lost 3 bases at V and 11 bases at J; junction bases unmatched: 7. Germline V lookup: CDR1 MNHEY, CDR2 SMNVEV (reference sequence). This CDR3 is built from 14 residues. In DNA, the CDR3 is TGTGCCAGCAGTTTTATGGGACAGGGGGCGAATGCTTTCTTT. This encodes CASSFMGQGANAFF.

The J gene is TRBJ2-1, the V gene TRBV7-9; 8 nucleotides match TRBD2. The CDR3 has 16 amino acids. CDR1 is SEHNR, CDR2 FQNEAQ, per germline (reference sequence). The V gene end was trimmed by 1 base and the J gene end by 4 bases; junction bases not matched to a gene: 6. The CDR3 DNA follows: TGTGCCAGCAGCTTAGGCGCGAGCGGGAGTTACAATGAGCAGTTCTTC. Amino acid sequence: CASSLGASGSYNEQFF.

V gene TRBV19 combines with J gene TRBJ1-4, with 8 bases matching TRBD1. The CDR3 consists of 13 residues. Looked up from germline, CDR1 is LNHDA and CDR2 is SQIVND (reference sequence). The V gene end was trimmed by 9 bases and the J gene end by 5 bases; junction bases not matched to a gene: 5. CDR3 loop: CASATGANEKLFF. In nucleotides, the CDR3 is TGTGCCAGCGCGACAGGGGCAAATGAAAAACTGTTTTTT.

The chain employs TRBV27 and TRBJ1-2; 9 positions agree with TRBD1. The germline CDR1 and CDR2 sequences are MNHEY and SMNVEV (reference sequence). With 0 bases clipped from V and 8 bases from J, the junction kept 7 bases outside the gene matches. CDR3 length: 15 residues. The CDR3 sequence is CASSLSGTGTRGYTF. Written as DNA, the CDR3 is TGTGCCAGCAGTTTATCGGGGACAGGGACTCGGGGCTACACCTTC.

The chain recombines TRBV10-3 with TRBJ2-1; 11 bases line up with TRBD2. J was trimmed by 5 bases and V by 6 bases; bases with no gene match: 6. The CDR3 spans 15 residues. Germline CDR1 is ENHRY and CDR2 is SYGVKD. The CDR3 spells CAIRPGLADHNEQFF. CDR3 nucleotide sequence: TGTGCCATCAGACCGGGACTAGCGGATCACAATGAGCAGTTCTTC.

This sequence joins TRBV7-9 and TRBJ2-1; D may be TRBD2 (6 bases). The germline V and J ends were trimmed by 1 base and 1 base, with 8 bases remaining between them. The CDR3 has 15 residues. CDR1 and CDR2 from the germline V gene are SEHNR and FQNEAQ (reference sequence). In DNA, the CDR3 is TGTGCCAGCAGCTTAGTCCGGGGGTCCTACAATGAGCAGTTCTTC. This codes for CASSLVRGSYNEQFF.

The chain uses TRBV19 and TRBJ2-3; 8 bases are a match to TRBD1. CDR1 is LNHDA and CDR2 is SQIVND in the germline V gene (reference sequence). CDR3 length: 14 residues. After removal of 6 bases from V and 1 base from J, the junction contained 3 bases not matched to a gene. This CDR3 reads CASRPGGGTDTQYF. CDR3 sequence (DNA): TGTGCCAGTAGACCAGGGGGCGGCACAGATACGCAGTATTTT.

The chain couples TRBV20-1 to TRBJ2-1; D is uncertain. The germline CDR1 and CDR2 sequences are DFQATT and SNEGSKA (reference sequence). V lost 3 bases and J lost 8, with 5 bases in between. The CDR3 totals 10 residues. The CDR3 DNA follows: TGCAGTGCTAGTGGGGATGAGCAGTTCTTC. It encodes CSASGDEQFF.

This clone has more than one count but fewer than ten. The V gene is TRBV19, the J gene TRBJ1-1; 9 bases line up with TRBD1. The CDR3 consists of 12 residues. CDR1 and CDR2 from the germline V gene are LNHDA and SQIVND (reference sequence). Trimming took 9 bases from V and 4 from J; bases not matched to a gene: 3. This chain's CDR3 is CASRDRVTEAFF. The CDR3 region has the DNA TGTGCCAGCCGGGACAGGGTCACTGAAGCTTTCTTT.

The rearrangement joins TRBV5-1 to TRBJ2-7, with D possibly TRBD2 on 6 matching bases. Per the germline V gene, CDR1 is SGHRS and CDR2 is YFSETQ. This CDR3 contains 15 residues. Trimming pared 0 bases from V and 2 bases from J, leaving 12 bases between. Here the CDR3 DNA reads TGCGCCAGCAGCTTGGGTAGCGGACCAACCTACGAGCAGTACTTC. It is translated as CASSLGSGPTYEQYF.

This clone was found a few times. The CDR3 DNA reads as TGTGCCAGCAGCTTCACCCAGGGGTACACTGAAGCTTTCTTT. It codes for CASSFTQGYTEAFF. The genes are TRBV7-2 and TRBJ1-1; tentatively, D is TRBD1 (6 bases). This CDR3 spans 14 amino acids. From germline, CDR1 is SGHTA and CDR2 FQGNSA. The V end was cut by 3 bases, the J end by 3 bases, with 11 bases between.

The chain is built from TRBV6-1 and TRBJ1-1; unclear D gene. This CDR3 has 13 residues. The germline V gene encodes CDR1 MNHNS and CDR2 SASEGT. V was cut by 6 bases and J by 0 bases, with 8 bases left in between. The CDR3 loop is CASRASMNTEAFF. CDR3 coding DNA: TGTGCCAGCAGGGCCTCTATGAACACTGAAGCTTTCTTT.

The chain carries TRBV27 and TRBJ2-4; TRBD2 matches at 7 bases. This CDR3 region has 14 residues. CDR1 and CDR2 from the germline V gene are MNHEY and SMNVEV (reference sequence). J lost 10 bases, V lost 4 bases, and 10 bases had no gene match. CDR3 bases: TGTGCCAGCAGTTCCGGGGACTACTTTGGAATTCAGTACTTC. Its translation: CASSSGDYFGIQYF.